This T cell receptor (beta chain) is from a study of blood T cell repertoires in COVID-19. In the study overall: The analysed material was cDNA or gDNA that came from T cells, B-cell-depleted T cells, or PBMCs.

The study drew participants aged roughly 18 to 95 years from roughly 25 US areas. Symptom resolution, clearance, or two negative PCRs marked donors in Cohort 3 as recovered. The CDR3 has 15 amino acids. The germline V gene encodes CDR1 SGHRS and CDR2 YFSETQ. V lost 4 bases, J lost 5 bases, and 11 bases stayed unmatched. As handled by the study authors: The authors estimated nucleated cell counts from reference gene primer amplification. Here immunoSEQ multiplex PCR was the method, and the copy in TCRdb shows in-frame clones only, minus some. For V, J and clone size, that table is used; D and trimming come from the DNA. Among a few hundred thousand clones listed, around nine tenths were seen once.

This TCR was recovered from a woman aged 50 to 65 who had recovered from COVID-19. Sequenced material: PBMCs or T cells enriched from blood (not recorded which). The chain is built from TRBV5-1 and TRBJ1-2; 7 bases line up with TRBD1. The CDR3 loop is CASSIRDSEPYGYTF. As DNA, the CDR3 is TGCGCCAGCAGCATACGGGACAGCGAGCCTTATGGCTACACCTTC.